This TCR beta chain was obtained from a study of metastatic and nonmetastatic thyroid tumors. This CDR3 is built from 16 residues. CDR1 is MNHNS and CDR2 is SASEGT in the germline V gene. V dropped 6 bases and J dropped 3; count of bases not matched to a gene: 7. No treatment of any kind had been given to any patient before thyroid surgery. This clone has more than one count but fewer than ten. TCRdb re-analyzed the PCR reads using MiXCR. Found here are over 30,000 clones, approximately 31% of them singletons; the top ten hold approximately 16%. This sequence originates from a female donor with papillary thyroid cancer or a benign thyroid nodule (not recorded which). Some clones in this sample may be carry-over from other donors' samples. The gene calls are TRBV6-1 and TRBJ2-3, with 12 bases lining up with TRBD2. The source material was tumor tissue. This chain's CDR3 is CASSRMTSGRTDTQYF. For the CDR3, the DNA is TGTGCCAGCAGCCGGATGACTAGCGGGAGAACAGATACGCAGTATTTT.